The 14 T cell receptor beta chains below all came from one sample that was sequenced in a study of cytomegalovirus exposure and HLA in healthy donors. The PCR employed 60 Vbeta primers together with 13 Jbeta primers. The data were produced by immunoSEQ multiplex PCR, yet TCRdb's version contains in-frame clones alone and is incomplete. The data contain around 160,000 clones, 75% to 90% of them singletons. The sequencing sample was made of PBMCs. The receptors come from a woman younger than 30 in good health and CMV-seronegative.

The chain combines TRBV30 with TRBJ2-5, with D tentatively TRBD1 (5 bases). The germline gives CDR1 GTSNPN, CDR2 SVGIG (reference sequence). The CDR3 runs to 16 residues. The ends were cut back, 3 bases at V and 5 bases at J, with 22 bases in the middle. The CDR3 spells CAWSSVRFGAWETQYF. The CDR3 DNA sequence: TGTGCCTGGAGCTCAGTACGGTTTGGGGCATGGGAGACCCAGTACTTC.

This chain uses TRBV10-3 with TRBJ1-4; 7 nucleotides agree with TRBD1. J lost 6 bases, V lost 11 bases, and 9 bases had no gene match. The germline V gene has CDR1 ENHRY and CDR2 SYGVKD. CDR3 size: 13 residues. The CDR3 sequence: CAVSGGIDEKLFF. In nucleotides, the CDR3 is TGTGCCGTATCAGGGGGTATAGATGAAAAACTGTTTTTT.

The CDR3 here is CAWSAADRAYGYTF. CDR3 DNA sequence: TGTGCCTGGTCTGCCGCCGACAGGGCGTATGGCTACACCTTC. The chain employs TRBV30 and TRBJ1-2, with 7 bases matching TRBD1. Germline trimming cut 5 bases from V and 5 bases from J; bases unmatched to any gene: 11. The CDR3 length is 14 residues. Per the germline V gene, CDR1 is GTSNPN and CDR2 is SVGIG (reference sequence).

This chain connects TRBV28 to TRBJ2-7; 10 nucleotides match TRBD2. Germline V CDR1 and CDR2: MDHEN, SYDVKM. The CDR3 extends over 16 amino acids. V dropped 2 bases and J dropped 2; count of bases not matched to a gene: 6. CDR3 in DNA: TGTGCCAGCAGTTTAGGGACTAGCGCGCCCCCCTACGAGCAGTACTTC. This codes for CASSLGTSAPPYEQYF.

The chain employs TRBV7-9 and TRBJ1-2; 12 bases align to TRBD1. Germline CDR1 and CDR2: SEHNR and FQNEAQ (reference sequence). CDR3 length: 15 residues. The trim removed 7 bases at V and 8 bases at J, leaving 11 bases unmatched. The CDR3 loop is CASTVPGQGASGYTF. CDR3 DNA sequence: TGTGCCAGCACAGTACCGGGACAGGGGGCGAGCGGCTACACCTTC.

The gene calls are TRBV6-1 and TRBJ2-3; 8 nucleotides line up with TRBD1. Germline V lookup: CDR1 MNHNS, CDR2 SASEGT. J lost 6 bases, V lost 5 bases, and 4 bases had no gene match. This CDR3 has 13 amino acids. CDR3 coding DNA: TGTGCCAGCAGTTATACAGGGGGTGATACGCAGTATTTT. This sequence encodes CASSYTGGDTQYF.

This chain connects TRBV12-1 to TRBJ1-2; TRBD1 is taken as the D call from the table, unchecked against the DNA. TRBV12-1 is termed a pseudogene. This CDR3 contains 15 residues. This chain's CDR3 is CASSPEGQGFYGYTF. The CDR3 nucleotides are TGTGCCAGCAGCCCTGAGGGACAGGGTTTCTATGGCTACACCTTC.

A single count supports this clone. This chain connects TRBV9 to TRBJ1-6, with 11 bases matching TRBD1. V lost 4 bases and J lost 7; bases outside the gene matches: 7. The CDR3 loop spans 16 amino acids. Germline V gene lookup returns CDR1 SGDLS and CDR2 YYNGEE. The CDR3 protein is CASSPGQGDPNSPLHF. CDR3 DNA sequence: TGTGCCAGCAGCCCGGGACAGGGGGATCCAAATTCACCCCTCCACTTT.

This clone was seen a few times. The chain recombines TRBV4-1 with TRBJ1-6, with TRBD1 matching over 9 bases. CDR1 is MGHRA and CDR2 is YSYEKL in the germline V gene. The CDR3 runs 19 residues. J was trimmed by 4 bases and V by 0 bases; bases with no gene match: 10. The CDR3: CASSQDKPGTGPYNSPLHF. DNA for the CDR3: TGCGCCAGCAGCCAAGATAAACCCGGGACAGGGCCTTATAATTCACCCCTCCACTTT.

This clone was observed a handful of times. The J gene is TRBJ2-7, the V gene TRBV6-1, with 12 bases aligning to TRBD2. J lost 2 bases, V lost 8 bases, and 7 bases had no gene match. There are 15 residues in the CDR3. Germline V gene data show CDR1 as MNHNS and CDR2 as SASEGT. CDR3 coding DNA: TGTGCCAGCTACCCCTCTAGCGGGGGGGCCTACGAGCAGTACTTC. Its translation is CASYPSSGGAYEQYF.

CDR3 sequence reads: CASSGSDNPTGELFF. The CDR3 DNA is TGCGCCAGCAGCGGTTCGGACAACCCGACCGGGGAGCTGTTTTTT. The chain uses TRBV5-1 and TRBJ2-2, with D perhaps matching TRBD1 (5 bases). V lost 4 bases, J lost 5 bases, and 15 bases lay in between. The CDR3 loop spans 15 amino acids. Germline V gene lookup returns CDR1 SGHRS and CDR2 YFSETQ. The entire variable domain, with the rest obtained from reference TRBV5-1 and TRBJ2-2, is as follows: KAGVTQTPRYLIKTRGQQVTLSCSPISGHRSVSWYQQTPGQGLQFLFEYFSETQRNKGNFPGRFSGRQFSNSRSEMNVSTLELGDSALYLCASSGSDNPTGELFFGEGSRLTVL.

The J gene is TRBJ2-5, the V gene TRBV5-1, with 10 bases aligning to TRBD2. TRBJ2-7 explains the end of the DNA better; the J call may be wrong. Germline CDR1 is SGHRS and CDR2 is YFSETQ. This CDR3 is 15 amino acids long. The CDR3 is CASSLGLAPGHEQYF. The CDR3 bases are TGCGCCAGCAGCCTGGGACTAGCGCCGGGCCACGAGCAGTACTTC.

A single count supports this clone. The chain has TRBV5-4 and TRBJ2-5; 8 bases are shared with TRBD2. The DNA end lines up better with TRBJ2-7; the J call may be wrong. This CDR3 has 16 residues. The germline V gene has CDR1 SGHNT and CDR2 YYREEE (reference sequence). In DNA form, the CDR3 reads TGTGCCAGCAGCTTGGATGGCGGGGGGCTCTCCTACGAGCAGTACTTC. Its protein product is CASSLDGGGLSYEQYF.

The chain employs TRBV5-6 and TRBJ2-4; TRBD1 might be the D (5 bases). Trimming cost V 2 bases and J 2 bases, with 8 bases left between them. The V gene's germline CDR1 is SGHDT and CDR2 YYEEEE. The CDR3 spans 14 residues. CDR3 DNA: TGTGCCAGCAGCTTTTCAGGGACCAAAAACATTCAGTACTTC. Its translation is CASSFSGTKNIQYF. The full variable domain, completed using reference TRBV5-6 and TRBJ2-4, is DAGVTQSPTHLIKTRGQQVTLRCSPKSGHDTVSWYQQALGQGPQFIFQYYEEEERQRGNFPDRFSGHQFPNYSSELNVNALLLGDSALYLCASSFSGTKNIQYFGAGTRLSVL.